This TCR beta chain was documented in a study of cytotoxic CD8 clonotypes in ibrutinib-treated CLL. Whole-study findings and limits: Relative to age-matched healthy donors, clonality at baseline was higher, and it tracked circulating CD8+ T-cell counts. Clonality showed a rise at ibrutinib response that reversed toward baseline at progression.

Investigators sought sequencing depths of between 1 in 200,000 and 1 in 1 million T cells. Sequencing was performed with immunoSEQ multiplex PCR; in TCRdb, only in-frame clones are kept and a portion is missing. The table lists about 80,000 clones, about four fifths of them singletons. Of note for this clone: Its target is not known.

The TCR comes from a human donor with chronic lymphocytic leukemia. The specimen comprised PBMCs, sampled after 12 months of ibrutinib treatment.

The CDR3 DNA reads as TGTGCCAGCAGCTTAGTTGGGAACACTGAAGCTTTCTTT. It encodes CASSLVGNTEAFF. The chain employs TRBV7-9 and TRBJ1-1; no reliable D call. CDR1 SEHNR and CDR2 FQNEAQ come from the germline V gene (reference sequence). Deletions cut 1 base from V and 1 base from J, with 4 bases between. This CDR3 contains 13 residues.